The source of this TCR beta chain is a study of identical twins. The study's findings and limits: Partial confounding of zero-insertion analyses by invariant MAIT and iNKT cells was possible.

In regard to this clonotype: What it recognizes is unknown.

The CDR3 runs to 14 residues. Germline V gene lookup returns CDR1 SGHRS and CDR2 YFSETQ. Unmatched junction bases numbered 3, after V lost 2 bases and J lost 2 bases. Addition of a universal primer site occurred through template switching, and cDNA carried unique molecular identifiers. MiXCR was run by TCRdb on the 5' RACE reads, yielding one entry per CDR3 protein. The table shows about 100,000 distinct CDR3 sequences, with just under 6% occurring only once. This clonotype was obtained from a woman aged 45-65 years in good health. Input material: memory T cells sorted from blood. The rearrangement links TRBV5-1 to TRBJ2-7, with 8 nucleotides matching TRBD2. As DNA, the CDR3 is TGCGCCAGCAGCTTAGGTAGCGGGACCTACGAGCAGTACTTC. It yields the protein CASSLGSGTYEQYF.